The next 27 T cell receptor beta chains were all read from a single sample in a study of cytomegalovirus exposure and HLA in healthy donors. A multiplex PCR was run with 60 Vbeta primers and 13 Jbeta primers. Libraries were prepared by immunoSEQ multiplex PCR; TCRdb keeps only in-frame clonotypes and omits some of them. The sample contains approximately 210,000 clones, 75% to 80% of which appear only once. The specimen sequenced was PBMCs. Receptor source: a woman younger than 45 in good health and CMV-seropositive.

This clone was seen a handful of times. The CDR3 here is CASSAPTGMNTEAFF. The CDR3 DNA is TGTGCCAGCAGCGCTCCGACAGGGATGAACACTGAAGCTTTCTTT. J is TRBJ1-1 and V is TRBV9; 7 bases match TRBD1. Germline CDR1 and CDR2: SGDLS and YYNGEE. The V segment lost 3 bases and the J segment 0 bases; nucleotides outside the gene matches: 5. This CDR3 has 15 amino acids.

The rearrangement joins TRBV6-6 to TRBJ2-3; the D gene is possibly TRBD2 (6 bases). This CDR3 has 15 residues. Germline assignment: CDR1 MNHNY and CDR2 SVGAGI (reference sequence). Trimming stripped 6 bases from V and 0 bases from J, with 13 bases between. CDR3 in amino acids: CASSGRTTSTDTQYF. CDR3 sequence (DNA): TGTGCCAGCAGCGGACGGACTACTAGCACAGATACGCAGTATTTT.

V usage is TRBV4-1 and J usage is TRBJ1-2; 7 bases agree with TRBD1. V lost 1 base and J lost 5; bases outside the gene matches: 4. The CDR3 loop spans 14 amino acids. Germline V CDR1 and CDR2: MGHRA, YSYEKL. CDR3 amino acids: CASSQGGTVYGYTF. The CDR3 DNA sequence: TGCGCCAGCAGCCAAGGAGGGACAGTATATGGCTACACCTTC.

CDR3 residues: CASSLRPATGAQHF. CDR3 bases: TGTGCCAGCAGCTTAAGGCCGGCCACCGGAGCCCAGCATTTT. The chain employs TRBV5-6 and TRBJ1-5; D uncertain. V shed 2 bases and J shed 11 bases, with 17 bases lying between them. Germline V gene data show CDR1 as SGHDT and CDR2 as YYEEEE. This CDR3 has 14 residues.

In this sample, this clone turned up a few times. The chain joins TRBV19 to TRBJ1-5; 7 nucleotides agree with TRBD1. CDR1 and CDR2 (germline): LNHDA, SQIVND (reference sequence). The CDR3 runs to 15 residues. Trimming cost V 6 bases and J 7 bases; bases outside gene matches: 12. CDR3 residues: CASSQLDRERQPQHF. CDR3 nucleotide sequence: TGTGCCAGTAGCCAGCTCGACAGGGAGAGGCAGCCCCAGCATTTT.

V gene TRBV28 combines with J gene TRBJ1-2, with TRBD1 matching 11 bases. The germline V gene has CDR1 MDHEN and CDR2 SYDVKM. Trimming at V came to 6 bases and at J to 6 bases, leaving 9 bases not matched to a gene. CDR3 length equals 15 residues. The CDR3 protein is CASSRPDRGLNGYTF. Written as DNA, the CDR3 is TGTGCCAGCAGCCGACCGGACAGGGGGCTGAATGGCTACACCTTC.

A few counts support this clone. The rearrangement uses TRBV7-3 and TRBJ2-3; 7 bases align to TRBD1. The CDR3 length is 15 residues. The V gene end was trimmed by 2 bases and the J gene end by 3 bases; junction bases not matched to a gene: 5. Germline CDR1 is SGHTA and CDR2 is FQGTGA. The CDR3 reads CASSLRDSPTDTQYF. CDR3 nucleotide sequence: TGTGCCAGCAGCTTACGGGACAGCCCGACAGATACGCAGTATTTT.

V usage is TRBV5-8 and J usage is TRBJ1-1; D is undetermined. CDR3 size: 12 residues. Trimming took 2 bases from V and 4 from J, leaving 6 bases between them. The germline V gene encodes CDR1 SGHTS and CDR2 YDEGEE. The CDR3 DNA reads TGTGCCAGCAGCTTACGGGTCACTGAAGCTTTCTTT. Translating gives CASSLRVTEAFF.

The V and J genes are TRBV27 and TRBJ1-2; TRBD1 matches at 9 bases. J lost 2 bases, V lost 5 bases, and 6 bases had no gene match. The germline gives CDR1 MNHEY, CDR2 SMNVEV (reference sequence). The CDR3 covers 15 residues. The DNA of the CDR3 is TGTGCCAGCAGTGACCGGGACAGGGCCAACTATGGCTACACCTTC. Protein product: CASSDRDRANYGYTF.

This clone was seen only once. The genes are TRBV19 and TRBJ2-7, with D tentatively TRBD1 (6 bases). The V end lost 6 bases, the J end lost 6 bases, and 12 bases lay between the germline ends. Germline CDR1 LNHDA, CDR2 SQIVND (reference sequence). CDR3 size: 12 residues. The CDR3 reads CASRPQGGEQYF. DNA of the CDR3: TGTGCCAGTAGACCACAGGGTGGCGAGCAGTACTTC.

This rearrangement joins TRBV7-2 to TRBJ1-1; 7 bases agree with TRBD1. The CDR3 consists of 15 residues. With V trimmed by 0 bases and J by 4 bases, 5 bases remained unmatched. CDR1 is SGHTA, CDR2 FQGNSA, per germline. The CDR3 coding sequence is TGTGCCAGCAGCTTAGCTACGAGACAGGGCACTGAAGCTTTCTTT. It is translated as CASSLATRQGTEAFF.

This clone was picked up one time. The V and J genes are TRBV7-2 and TRBJ1-2, with no clear D. This CDR3 comprises 13 residues. Germline CDR1 reads SGHTA; CDR2 reads FQGNSA. The germline V and J ends were trimmed by 6 bases and 5 bases, with 13 bases remaining between them. CDR3 amino acids: CASRYQEGYGYTF. CDR3 DNA: TGTGCCAGCAGATATCAGGAAGGATATGGCTACACCTTC.

V gene TRBV7-3 combines with J gene TRBJ2-3; 8 bases line up with TRBD2. The CDR3 runs 16 residues. Germline assignment: CDR1 SGHTA and CDR2 FQGTGA. The V gene end was trimmed by 2 bases and the J gene end by 2 bases; junction bases not matched to a gene: 6. In DNA, the CDR3 is TGTGCCAGCAGCTTAGGTGTTAGCGGGGCCACAGATACGCAGTATTTT. Translated: CASSLGVSGATDTQYF. Full variable domain (missing parts from reference TRBV7-3 and TRBJ2-3): GAGVSQTPSNKVTEKGKYVELRCDPISGHTALYWYRQSLGQGPEFLIYFQGTGAADDSGLPNDRFFAVRPEGSVSTLKIQRTERGDSAVYLCASSLGVSGATDTQYFGPGTRLTVL.

Only one count was recorded for this clone. The V and J genes are TRBV10-3 and TRBJ2-3; possibly TRBD2 for D (7 bases). The CDR3 has 13 amino acids. Germline V gene data show CDR1 as ENHRY and CDR2 as SYGVKD. V was clipped by 7 bases and J by 4 bases, with 12 bases between them. CDR3 loop: CAITGGSSDTQYF. As DNA, the CDR3 is TGTGCCATCACGGGGGGCTCGTCAGATACGCAGTATTTT.

The chain is built from TRBV7-8 and TRBJ2-2; possible D gene TRBD2, 5 bases. This CDR3 is built from 15 residues. Germline V gene data show CDR1 as SGHVS and CDR2 as FQNEAQ. V was shortened by 1 base and J by 5 bases, with 11 bases between the two germline ends. CDR3: CASSLETIATGELFF. The CDR3 region has the DNA TGTGCCAGCAGCTTAGAGACTATCGCAACCGGGGAGCTGTTTTTT.

This chain uses TRBV7-9 with TRBJ2-7; D perhaps matches TRBD1 (6 bases). V lost 0 bases to trimming and J lost 7 bases, with 10 bases between them. The CDR3 runs to 13 residues. Germline V gene lookup returns CDR1 SEHNR and CDR2 FQNEAQ (reference sequence). CDR3 loop: CASSLADGTEQYF. CDR3 DNA: TGTGCCAGCAGCTTAGCCGATGGGACAGAGCAGTACTTC.

The J gene is TRBJ1-1, the V gene TRBV29-1; unclear D gene. V lost 2 bases and J lost 1, with 11 bases in between. Germline V CDR1 and CDR2: SQVTM, ANQGSEA. There are 14 residues in the CDR3. In DNA form, the CDR3 reads TGCAGCGTTGAAACCCCACCAGAGAACACTGAAGCTTTCTTT. Its translation: CSVETPPENTEAFF.

This chain connects TRBV19 to TRBJ2-1; 12 bases align to TRBD2. CDR1 is LNHDA and CDR2 is SQIVND in the germline V gene (reference sequence). V dropped 4 bases and J dropped 4; count of bases not matched to a gene: 8. This CDR3 has 17 amino acids. The CDR3: CASSSDRLAGAYNEQFF. The CDR3 DNA follows: TGTGCCAGTAGTAGCGATCGACTAGCGGGAGCGTACAATGAGCAGTTCTTC.

J is TRBJ2-5 and V is TRBV7-2; D perhaps matches TRBD1 (6 bases). The V end lost 5 bases, the J end lost 2 bases, and 12 bases lay between the germline ends. This CDR3 is 14 amino acids long. Germline CDR1 and CDR2: SGHTA and FQGNSA. CDR3 DNA: TGTGCCAGCAGCCCCCAAAGGGGGCAAGAGACCCAGTACTTC. Amino acids: CASSPQRGQETQYF.

The chain recombines TRBV5-1 with TRBJ2-7; TRBD2 might be the D (6 bases). The germline V gene encodes CDR1 SGHRS and CDR2 YFSETQ. The CDR3 has 14 residues. V lost 0 bases to trimming and J lost 7 bases, with 14 bases between them. The CDR3 DNA is TGCGCCAGCAGCTTGGGGGGGGAGAAGGAAGAGCAGTACTTC. This translates into CASSLGGEKEEQYF.

The rearrangement uses TRBV2 and TRBJ1-1; 7 bases agree with TRBD1. Losses at the gene ends were 6 bases for V and 4 bases for J; bases not matched to a gene: 8. CDR1 is SNHLY, CDR2 FYNNEI, per germline. The CDR3 runs to 14 residues. CDR3 loop: CASSQQQGPTEAFF. Here the CDR3 DNA reads TGTGCCAGCAGCCAACAACAGGGGCCCACTGAAGCTTTCTTT.

The chain recombines TRBV6-4 with TRBJ2-3; 7 bases are a match to TRBD2. The CDR3 runs 15 residues. V trimming: 2 bases; J trimming: 4 bases; junction bases outside the gene matches: 6. Germline-derived CDR1 and CDR2 are MRHNA and SNTAGT. The CDR3, as DNA: TGTGCCAGCAGTGACGGGCGGGAGCCCTCAGATACGCAGTATTTT. Its protein is CASSDGREPSDTQYF.

V gene TRBV5-1 combines with J gene TRBJ1-5; D gene uncertain. CDR3 size: 16 residues. The germline CDR1 and CDR2 sequences are SGHRS and YFSETQ. V was trimmed by 4 bases and J by 0 bases, leaving 14 bases between them. For the CDR3, the DNA is TGCGCCAGCAGCCCAAATCCTCCAGGTAGCAATCAGCCCCAGCATTTT. Its translation: CASSPNPPGSNQPQHF.

The chain employs TRBV19 and TRBJ2-7; D unclear. This CDR3 is 14 amino acids long. The germline V gene encodes CDR1 LNHDA and CDR2 SQIVND (reference sequence). The germline V and J ends were trimmed by 2 bases and 0 bases, with 8 bases remaining between them. The CDR3: CASSIYSRSYEQYF. The CDR3, as DNA: TGTGCCAGTAGTATATACAGCCGCTCCTACGAGCAGTACTTC.

The chain recombines TRBV6-4 with TRBJ2-2; TRBD2 matches 9 bases. The CDR3 consists of 16 residues. The V gene's germline CDR1 is MRHNA and CDR2 SNTAGT. The trim removed 4 bases at V and 4 bases at J, leaving 7 bases unmatched. CDR3 nucleotide sequence: TGTGCCAGCAGTGCGTTTAGCGGGGGCTCCACCGGGGAGCTGTTTTTT. It specifies CASSAFSGGSTGELFF.

The rearrangement links TRBV7-2 to TRBJ1-4, with D perhaps TRBD1 (5 bases). The CDR3 covers 13 residues. V shed 7 bases and J shed 10 bases, with 16 bases lying between them. Germline V lookup: CDR1 SGHTA, CDR2 FQGNSA. The CDR3 DNA sequence: TGTGCCAGCATCCAAGCAGGGTCAGGAAAACTGTTTTTT. Protein sequence: CASIQAGSGKLFF.

The gene calls are TRBV7-2 and TRBJ2-7, with D tentatively TRBD1 (5 bases). With 3 bases removed from V and 2 bases from J, the gap between germline ends came to 8 bases. This CDR3 has 13 residues. Germline V gene data show CDR1 as SGHTA and CDR2 as FQGNSA. In DNA form, the CDR3 reads TGTGCCAGCAGCTTTGGCAGGGCCTACGAGCAGTACTTC. It is translated as CASSFGRAYEQYF.